This TCR beta chain was found in a study of blood T cell repertoires in COVID-19. Study at large: The United States, Italy and Spain supplied acute and convalescent COVID-19 samples. Sample material is recorded as cDNA or gDNA derived from T cells, B-cell-depleted T cells, or PBMCs.

In the original processing: Using reference gene primer amplification, nucleated cell counts were estimated. Using immunoSEQ multiplex PCR, the repertoire was profiled, and TCRdb retains in-frame clones only, with some absent. V, J and clone size are those of that table, while D and trimming were read from the DNA. The table lists approximately 250,000 clones, 75% to 90% of them singletons, with roughly 8.6% in the top ten. CDR3 length: 16 residues. Germline CDR1 SGHRS, CDR2 YFSETQ. The ends lost 4 bases at V and 0 bases at J; junction bases unmatched: 3. Sequencing used peripheral blood. J is TRBJ2-5 and V is TRBV5-1; 13 bases are a match to TRBD2. The receptor's source is a human donor in a cohort sampled during active COVID-19. CDR3 nucleotides: TGCGCCAGCAGCCCCGGGACTAGCGGGGACCAAGAGACCCAGTACTTC. As protein: CASSPGTSGDQETQYF.